This passage covers 28 T cell receptor beta chains from one sample sequenced in a study of Tregs in tolerant kidney transplant recipients. Some clones are missing from TCRdb's copy, which holds only in-frame ones; the method was immunoSEQ multiplex PCR. The sample holds roughly 80,000 clones, roughly nine tenths seen once. Mixed chimerism was transient after nonmyeloablative marrow transplants from related graft donors. The sample in question was CD4+ T cells from blood (PBMCs), obtained 24 months after the transplant. The receptors come from a human patient who received a combined kidney and bone marrow transplant. Some T cells may be provided by the graft donor.

This chain uses TRBV7-9 with TRBJ2-1; 8 nucleotides align to TRBD2. Germline lookup yields CDR1 SEHNR and CDR2 FQNEAQ (reference sequence). There are 15 residues in the CDR3. V gave up 6 bases and J gave up 0 bases; unmatched junction bases: 4. The CDR3 here is CASRRTSSSYNEQFF. In DNA form, the CDR3 reads TGTGCCAGCAGACGGACTAGCAGCTCCTACAATGAGCAGTTCTTC.

This clone was seen a handful of times. This chain uses TRBV10-3 with TRBJ2-7; 9 nucleotides align to TRBD1. Germline-derived CDR1 and CDR2 are ENHRY and SYGVKD. The CDR3 sequence is 11 residues long. The V gene end was trimmed by 9 bases and the J gene end by 3 bases; junction bases not matched to a gene: 0. The CDR3, as DNA: TGTGCCATGGGACAGGGCTACGAGCAGTACTTC. It specifies CAMGQGYEQYF.

J is TRBJ2-2 and V is TRBV4-3, with a possible D match to TRBD1 (6 bases). CDR1 is LGHNA and CDR2 is YSLEER in the germline V gene. With 0 bases removed from V and 7 bases from J, the gap between germline ends came to 15 bases. The CDR3 totals 16 residues. The CDR3 loop reads CASSQEWQGWIGELFF. CDR3 DNA: TGCGCCAGCAGCCAAGAGTGGCAGGGGTGGATCGGGGAGCTGTTTTTT.

The V gene is TRBV11-1, the J gene TRBJ2-3; TRBD1 aligns across 8 bases. The CDR3 consists of 14 residues. From germline, CDR1 is SGHAT and CDR2 FQDESV (reference sequence). Trimming at V came to 2 bases and at J to 3 bases, leaving 1 base not matched to a gene. The CDR3 bases are TGTGCCAGCAGCTTACAGGGGGCAACAGATACGCAGTATTTT. Protein sequence: CASSLQGATDTQYF.

J is TRBJ2-7 and V is TRBV5-1, with 11 bases identical to TRBD2. Germline loops: CDR1 SGHRS, CDR2 YFSETQ. The CDR3 consists of 14 residues. V lost 1 base and J lost 7; bases outside the gene matches: 4. The CDR3 loop is CASSLTSGSNEQYF. As DNA, the CDR3 is TGCGCCAGCAGCTTGACTAGCGGGAGTAATGAGCAGTACTTC.

A word on this clone: This specimen includes other DNA sequences encoding the same CDR3. The chain combines TRBV6-5 with TRBJ2-7; 7 bases are a match to TRBD2. Unmatched junction bases numbered 8, after V lost 8 bases and J lost 4 bases. The CDR3 runs to 13 residues. The germline CDR1 and CDR2 sequences are MNHEY and SVGAGI. The CDR3 DNA reads as TGTGCCAGCGGCAGCGGGATTGGGTACGAGCAGTACTTC. As protein: CASGSGIGYEQYF.

The V call is TRBV28, the J call TRBJ2-3; D is unclear. Germline lookup yields CDR1 MDHEN and CDR2 SYDVKM. Between the trimmed V and J ends, which lost 5 bases and 0 bases, there was a span of 9 bases. The CDR3 contains 14 residues. This chain's CDR3 is CASSLPHSTDTQYF. Here the CDR3 DNA reads TGTGCCAGCAGTCTACCTCATAGCACAGATACGCAGTATTTT.

This clone was counted a single time. Here the CDR3 reads CASSLVFRRADYVFTDTQYF. Written as DNA, the CDR3 is TGCGCCAGCAGCTTGGTTTTTCGGCGAGCGGACTACGTATTCACAGATACGCAGTATTTT. V is TRBV5-1 and J is TRBJ2-3, with a tentative D call TRBD2 (6 bases). CDR1 is SGHRS and CDR2 is YFSETQ in the germline V gene. Between the trimmed V and J ends, which lost 0 bases and 2 bases, there was a span of 25 bases. This CDR3 spans 20 amino acids. Supplemented by reference TRBV5-1 and TRBJ2-3, the full variable domain reads KAGVTQTPRYLIKTRGQQVTLSCSPISGHRSVSWYQQTPGQGLQFLFEYFSETQRNKGNFPGRFSGRQFSNSRSEMNVSTLELGDSALYLCASSLVFRRADYVFTDTQYFGPGTRLTVL.

This clone was seen only once. J is TRBJ1-2 and V is TRBV4-2; D unclear. The CDR3 is made up of 17 amino acids. V was pared by 0 bases and J by 2 bases, with 16 bases between. Germline values: CDR1 LGHNA, CDR2 YNFKEQ. Here the CDR3 DNA reads TGTGCCAGCAGCCAAGATGTGACGAGGGCTCTGAACTATGGCTACACCTTC. Translated: CASSQDVTRALNYGYTF.

The CDR3 nucleotides read TGTGCCAGTAGTATTCAGGGGGCCACAGATACGCAGTATTTT. Translation gives CASSIQGATDTQYF. The V and J genes are TRBV19 and TRBJ2-3; 8 positions agree with TRBD1. CDR1 is LNHDA and CDR2 is SQIVND in the germline V gene (reference sequence). This CDR3 comprises 14 residues. The ends lost 3 bases at V and 2 bases at J; junction bases unmatched: 1.

This clone was seen just once. The chain combines TRBV4-2 with TRBJ2-3; TRBD2 might be the D (7 bases). The CDR3 runs to 18 residues. Germline V lookup: CDR1 LGHNA, CDR2 YNFKEQ. V was trimmed by 4 bases and J by 0 bases, leaving 20 bases between them. CDR3: CASSPSLGGGLSTDTQYF. The CDR3 DNA sequence: TGTGCCAGCAGCCCGTCTCTAGGGGGGGGCCTTAGCACAGATACGCAGTATTTT.

This clone was observed a handful of times. V is TRBV5-1 and J is TRBJ2-4; 13 positions match TRBD2. V lost 4 bases to trimming and J lost 8 bases; unmatched junction nucleotides: 6. CDR3 length: 15 residues. Germline V CDR1 and CDR2: SGHRS, YFSETQ. CDR3 residues: CASSQLAGGPDIQYF. The CDR3 region has the DNA TGCGCCAGCAGCCAACTAGCGGGAGGGCCGGACATTCAGTACTTC. Variable domain in full (rest from reference TRBV5-1 and TRBJ2-4): KAGVTQTPRYLIKTRGQQVTLSCSPISGHRSVSWYQQTPGQGLQFLFEYFSETQRNKGNFPGRFSGRQFSNSRSEMNVSTLELGDSALYLCASSQLAGGPDIQYFGAGTRLSVL.

The genes are TRBV11-3 and TRBJ2-6; TRBD1 might be the D (6 bases). CDR1 is SGHNT and CDR2 is YENEEA in the germline V gene. The V end was cut by 2 bases, the J end by 0 bases, with 8 bases between. CDR3 length equals 16 residues. CDR3 region: CASSLPRGSGANVLTF. CDR3 bases: TGTGCCAGCAGCTTACCCAGGGGCTCTGGGGCCAACGTCCTGACTTTC.

The rearrangement links TRBV5-4 to TRBJ1-4, with 7 nucleotides matching TRBD1. This CDR3 region has 15 residues. With V trimmed by 0 bases and J by 3 bases, 2 bases remained unmatched. CDR1 SGHNT and CDR2 YYREEE come from the germline V gene (reference sequence). The CDR3 sequence: CASSLAGQPNEKLFF. CDR3 nucleotide sequence: TGTGCCAGCAGCTTGGCGGGACAGCCTAATGAAAAACTGTTTTTT.

This chain connects TRBV27 to TRBJ1-2, with TRBD1 matching over 8 bases. The V and J ends lost 5 bases and 2 bases, in that order; junction bases with no gene match: 7. The germline V gene has CDR1 MNHEY and CDR2 SMNVEV (reference sequence). The CDR3 runs to 15 residues. In nucleotides, the CDR3 is TGTGCCAGCAGTGCCTTGCAGGGGGCCAACTATGGCTACACCTTC. Protein product: CASSALQGANYGYTF.

This sequence joins TRBV5-4 and TRBJ2-3, with D hard to call. Trimming shortened V by 4 bases and J by 0 bases, and 6 bases separated the two germline ends. This CDR3 spans 13 amino acids. CDR1 is SGHNT, CDR2 YYREEE, per germline (reference sequence). DNA of the CDR3: TGTGCCAGCAGCATCTCTAGCACAGATACGCAGTATTTT. The encoded protein is CASSISSTDTQYF.

On this clone itself: Other DNA sequences in this sample translate to the same CDR3. The chain carries TRBV19 and TRBJ1-6; 9 nucleotides agree with TRBD1. Germline CDR1 LNHDA, CDR2 SQIVND (reference sequence). The V gene end was trimmed by 4 bases and the J gene end by 13 bases; junction bases not matched to a gene: 14. The CDR3 is made up of 16 amino acids. The CDR3 here is CASSKGTGKRKSPLHF. DNA of the CDR3: TGTGCCAGTAGTAAAGGGACAGGGAAGAGAAAATCCCCCCTCCACTTT.

The V and J genes are TRBV4-1 and TRBJ2-3; the match to TRBD2 covers 11 bases. The germline gives CDR1 MGHRA, CDR2 YSYEKL. The J segment lost 5 bases and the V segment lost 2 bases, leaving 9 bases of the junction unmatched. The CDR3 is made up of 17 amino acids. The CDR3 loop is CASSQQIAGGQGDTQYF. The DNA for the CDR3 is TGCGCCAGCAGCCAACAGATAGCGGGGGGGCAGGGAGATACGCAGTATTTT.

The V call is TRBV27, the J call TRBJ2-5; TRBD2 might be the D (7 bases). Germline CDR1 MNHEY, CDR2 SMNVEV (reference sequence). Trimming stripped 6 bases from V and 5 bases from J, with 19 bases between. The CDR3 is 15 residues long. The CDR3 DNA reads as TGTGCCAGCAGACGACTAGCACCTAGGGGGGAGACCCAGTACTTC. Its translation: CASRRLAPRGETQYF.

The rearrangement links TRBV19 to TRBJ1-1, with 9 bases fitting TRBD1. J lost 11 bases, V lost 3 bases, and 10 bases had no gene match. Germline V gene sequence: CDR1 LNHDA, CDR2 SQIVND (reference sequence). The CDR3 consists of 14 residues. The DNA of the CDR3 is TGTGCCAGTAGTATCCGGACAGGGGCCCAACAGGCTTTCTTT. It translates to CASSIRTGAQQAFF.

This chain joins TRBV30 and TRBJ2-2; TRBD2 agrees at 7 bases. V lost 5 bases and J lost 3; bases outside the gene matches: 6. CDR3 length equals 14 residues. CDR1 is GTSNPN and CDR2 is SVGIG in the germline V gene (reference sequence). This CDR3 is CAWLRERYTGELFF. Here the CDR3 DNA reads TGTGCCTGGTTGCGGGAGCGGTACACCGGGGAGCTGTTTTTT.

The CDR3 region is CASSSTRDRYEQYF. The CDR3 nucleotides are TGTGCCAGCAGTTCCACCCGGGACAGGTACGAGCAGTACTTC. The J gene is TRBJ2-7, the V gene TRBV27; 8 nucleotides align to TRBD1. CDR1 is MNHEY, CDR2 SMNVEV, per germline (reference sequence). The CDR3 is 14 amino acids. J lost 4 bases, V lost 4 bases, and 6 bases had no gene match.

The chain recombines TRBV9 with TRBJ2-1; 9 bases are a match to TRBD2. The germline V gene has CDR1 SGDLS and CDR2 YYNGEE. The CDR3 totals 16 residues. After removal of 0 bases from V and 4 bases from J, the junction contained 5 bases not matched to a gene. The CDR3 here is CASSVVTTSGYNEQFF. The CDR3, as DNA: TGTGCCAGCAGCGTAGTAACGACTAGCGGATACAATGAGCAGTTCTTC.

The chain couples TRBV2 to TRBJ2-5; D uncertain. Germline V gene data show CDR1 as SNHLY and CDR2 as FYNNEI. The CDR3 totals 14 residues. V lost 7 bases and J lost 2, with 14 bases in between. The CDR3 bases are TGTGCCAGCACTAGGCGGTCTACACAAGAGACCCAGTACTTC. Protein product: CASTRRSTQETQYF.

This sequence joins TRBV23-1 and TRBJ2-7; 7 bases map to TRBD1. TRBV23-1 is placed among ORFs of uncertain function. CDR3 length: 15 residues. After removal of 4 bases from V and 1 base from J, the junction contained 7 bases not matched to a gene. The CDR3 is CASSLRDRDSYEQYF. CDR3 coding DNA: TGCGCCAGCAGTCTCCGGGACAGAGATTCCTACGAGCAGTACTTC.

This chain uses TRBV6-1 with TRBJ2-7; D is perhaps TRBD2 (6 bases). The ends were cut back, 4 bases at V and 4 bases at J, with 20 bases in the middle. In germline, CDR1 is MNHNS, CDR2 SASEGT. The CDR3 is 16 residues long. CDR3 nucleotide sequence: TGTGCCAGCAGTGCGCTGAGCGGGCCCAGCTTTTACGAGCAGTACTTC. Protein: CASSALSGPSFYEQYF.

This sequence joins TRBV4-2 and TRBJ1-2; 8 bases agree with TRBD1. Germline V gives CDR1 LGHNA, CDR2 YNFKEQ. This CDR3 has 16 residues. With 4 bases clipped from V and 8 bases from J, the junction kept 15 bases outside the gene matches. The DNA of the CDR3 is TGTGCCAGCAGCCGGACACCGGGACAGGCGGGGAGAGGCTACACCTTC. This codes for CASSRTPGQAGRGYTF.

This chain connects TRBV4-1 to TRBJ2-6; TRBD1 might be the D (6 bases). The CDR3 totals 12 residues. V was pared by 3 bases and J by 12 bases, with 9 bases between. In germline, CDR1 is MGHRA, CDR2 YSYEKL. The DNA for the CDR3 is TGCGCCAGCAGCCAGGGGGCTGGCGTCCTGACTTTC. This encodes CASSQGAGVLTF.